A single sample gave rise to the 19 T cell receptor beta chains below, sequenced in a study of cytomegalovirus exposure and HLA in healthy donors. The PCR made use of 60 Vbeta and 13 Jbeta primers. Measured with immunoSEQ multiplex PCR; TCRdb has only the in-frame clones, and not every one. The repertoire includes 200,000 to 250,000 clones, about three quarters of them detected once, and around 2.9% sits in the top ten. Sequences were obtained from PBMCs. Receptors were obtained from a woman aged 60-75 years in good health and CMV-seropositive.

The chain is built from TRBV6-1 and TRBJ1-2; 9 bases align to TRBD1. CDR1 and CDR2 (germline): MNHNS, SASEGT. Unmatched junction bases numbered 3, after V lost 5 bases and J lost 8 bases. The CDR3 is 12 amino acids. DNA of the CDR3: TGTGCCAGCAGTAGGGACAGGGTCGGCTACACCTTC. It specifies CASSRDRVGYTF.

The chain joins TRBV5-4 to TRBJ2-3, with 12 bases fitting TRBD2. CDR1 SGHNT and CDR2 YYREEE come from the germline V gene (reference sequence). Trimming removed 4 bases from V and 3 bases from J; junction bases left unmatched: 3. This CDR3 region has 15 residues. In DNA, the CDR3 is TGTGCCAGCAGCAAAGGGACTAGCGGGACAGATACGCAGTATTTT. It encodes CASSKGTSGTDTQYF.

J is TRBJ1-4 and V is TRBV11-2; no firm D call. V lost 3 bases and J 3 bases, leaving 5 bases between the germline ends. The CDR3 consists of 13 residues. CDR1 SGHAT and CDR2 FQNNGV come from the germline V gene. The CDR3 DNA sequence: TGTGCCAGCAGCTTGGGAGCTAATGAAAAACTGTTTTTT. It codes for CASSLGANEKLFF.

This chain connects TRBV6-1 to TRBJ2-5; the match to TRBD2 covers 10 bases. V lost 3 bases and J lost 5; bases outside the gene matches: 9. From germline, CDR1 is MNHNS and CDR2 SASEGT. CDR3 length: 16 amino acids. The CDR3 DNA follows: TGTGCCAGCAGTGACGCGATAGCGGGAGGCGGGGAGACCCAGTACTTC. This codes for CASSDAIAGGGETQYF.

The chain joins TRBV10-3 to TRBJ2-7; D is possibly TRBD2 (5 bases). In germline, CDR1 is ENHRY, CDR2 SYGVKD. The V end was cut by 6 bases, the J end by 0 bases, with 12 bases between. The CDR3 loop spans 14 amino acids. The CDR3 bases are TGTGCCATCAGCCTCCTACGGGGCTCCTACGAGCAGTACTTC. Its translation: CAISLLRGSYEQYF.

Only a few counts were recorded for this clone. V and J are TRBV2 and TRBJ1-2; the D gene is possibly TRBD1 (5 bases). This CDR3 is 15 amino acids long. Germline CDR1 is SNHLY and CDR2 is FYNNEI. The V end lost 8 bases, the J end lost 4 bases, and 20 bases lay between the germline ends. The CDR3 DNA reads as TGTGCCAGCCGGGGGGGTGCTGACAGCAGCTATGGCTACACCTTC. This translates into CASRGGADSSYGYTF.

Note on this clone: One end of the junction varies from germline; a read error may be responsible. The genes are TRBV7-9 and TRBJ1-5; D is perhaps TRBD1 (5 bases). The CDR3 loop spans 17 amino acids. Per the germline V gene, CDR1 is SEHNR and CDR2 is FQNEAQ (reference sequence). CDR3 sequence: CSSSYPTRGAGNQPQHF. The DNA for the CDR3 is TGTTCCAGCAGCTATCCGACAAGGGGCGCGGGGAATCAGCCCCAGCATTTT.

The V gene is TRBV7-9, the J gene TRBJ2-7, with a possible D match to TRBD1 (6 bases). This CDR3 has 15 residues. The V end was cut by 4 bases, the J end by 0 bases, with 13 bases between. Germline CDR1 and CDR2: SEHNR and FQNEAQ (reference sequence). CDR3 DNA: TGTGCCAGCAGCTCGACAGGTGGGAGCTCCTACGAGCAGTACTTC. Its protein product is CASSSTGGSSYEQYF.

The CDR3 nucleotides read TGCGCCAGCAGCTTGGTCAGGGGTGGCTACACCTTC. Protein product: CASSLVRGGYTF. V usage is TRBV5-1 and J usage is TRBJ1-2; D might be TRBD1 (6 bases). The V end lost 0 bases, the J end lost 7 bases, and 7 bases lay between the germline ends. Germline lookup yields CDR1 SGHRS and CDR2 YFSETQ. This CDR3 is built from 12 residues.

Comment on this clone: This sample also contains other DNA sequences that code for the same CDR3. This chain connects TRBV5-1 to TRBJ1-5, with unresolved D. V was pared by 1 base and J by 6 bases, with 8 bases between. CDR1 and CDR2 (germline): SGHRS, YFSETQ. CDR3 length: 13 residues. The CDR3 protein is CASSLSPGQPQHF. DNA for the CDR3: TGCGCCAGCAGCTTGTCCCCAGGTCAGCCCCAGCATTTT.

This rearrangement joins TRBV7-8 to TRBJ1-6; 7 nucleotides line up with TRBD1. The CDR3 covers 16 residues. The trim removed 1 base at V and 10 bases at J, leaving 10 bases unmatched. CDR1 is SGHVS and CDR2 is FQNEAQ in the germline V gene. In nucleotides, the CDR3 is TGTGCCAGCAGCTTAGATGGGTGGACAGGCGGGTCACCCCTCCACTTT. Amino acid sequence: CASSLDGWTGGSPLHF.

This chain links TRBV7-9 with TRBJ1-1; 7 bases are shared with TRBD1. The germline V gene has CDR1 SEHNR and CDR2 FQNEAQ (reference sequence). The ends lost 2 bases at V and 6 bases at J; junction bases unmatched: 9. This CDR3 comprises 15 residues. Written as DNA, the CDR3 is TGTGCCAGCAGCTTAACAGGGGCCTTGTCCTCTGAAGCTTTCTTT. This codes for CASSLTGALSSEAFF.

V is TRBV13 and J is TRBJ1-4, with D possibly matching TRBD1 (6 bases). V was pared by 5 bases and J by 11 bases, with 15 bases between. This CDR3 is 13 amino acids long. CDR1 is PRHDT, CDR2 FYEKMQ, per germline (reference sequence). The CDR3 region is CASSAGGGGKLFF. The CDR3 DNA reads TGTGCCAGCAGCGCGGGAGGGGGAGGGAAACTGTTTTTT.

The gene calls are TRBV7-9 and TRBJ2-3; a possible D gene is TRBD1 (8 bases). This CDR3 is 14 amino acids long. Germline values: CDR1 SEHNR, CDR2 FQNEAQ (reference sequence). V dropped 5 bases and J dropped 6 bases, with 15 bases sitting between them. CDR3 amino acids: CASSHTGGEDTQYF. CDR3 bases: TGTGCCAGCAGCCACACAGGGGGGGAGGATACGCAGTATTTT. Full variable domain (remainder filled in from reference TRBV7-9 and TRBJ2-3): DTGVSQNPRHKITKRGQNVTFRCDPISEHNRLYWYRQTLGQGPEFLTYFQNEAQLEKSRLLSDRFSAERPKGSFSTLEIQRTEQGDSAMYLCASSHTGGEDTQYFGPGTRLTVL.

A single count supports this clone. The chain combines TRBV19 with TRBJ2-2; a possible D gene is TRBD2 (5 bases). Germline lookup yields CDR1 LNHDA and CDR2 SQIVND (reference sequence). The CDR3 consists of 16 residues. Trimming removed 3 bases from V and 0 bases from J, with 11 bases in between. In nucleotides, the CDR3 is TGTGCCAGTAGTATGAGAGGGTATACGAACACCGGGGAGCTGTTTTTT. This encodes CASSMRGYTNTGELFF.

CDR3 nucleotide sequence: TGTGCCAGCAGCTCGGGGGGGGGCTCCTATAATTCACCCCTCCACTTT. Protein sequence: CASSSGGGSYNSPLHF. This sequence joins TRBV5-4 and TRBJ1-6; tentative D call: TRBD1 (5 bases). Germline CDR1 reads SGHNT; CDR2 reads YYREEE (reference sequence). With 3 bases removed from V and 0 bases from J, the gap between germline ends came to 10 bases. This CDR3 has 16 amino acids.

The rearrangement uses TRBV18 and TRBJ1-1; D is ambiguous. CDR3 length: 17 residues. Germline V lookup: CDR1 KGHSH, CDR2 LQKENI. V lost 2 bases, J lost 1 base, and 17 bases lay in between. The CDR3 region is CASSPLIGDGTNTEAFF. The CDR3 DNA is TGTGCCAGCTCACCATTGATCGGGGATGGTACGAACACTGAAGCTTTCTTT.

The CDR3 reads CASRLTSGKETQYF. Written as DNA, the CDR3 is TGCGCCAGCAGGCTGACTAGCGGGAAAGAGACCCAGTACTTC. This chain joins TRBV5-1 and TRBJ2-5; 11 bases fit TRBD2. The V and J ends lost 5 bases and 3 bases, in that order; junction bases with no gene match: 3. The germline CDR1 and CDR2 sequences are SGHRS and YFSETQ. CDR3 length: 14 residues.

The gene calls are TRBV6-5 and TRBJ2-7, with a weak D call TRBD1 (8 bases). CDR1 and CDR2 (germline): MNHEY, SVGAGI. V shed 6 bases and J shed 11 bases, with 17 bases lying between them. The CDR3 sequence is 12 residues long. DNA of the CDR3: TGTGCCAGCAGAACAACAGGGGGGGAGGAGTACTTC. Amino acids: CASRTTGGEEYF.